Each of the 24 T cell receptor beta chains below was sequenced from the same sample in a study of T cell responses to AZD1222 COVID-19 vaccine. Some clones are missing from TCRdb's copy, which holds only in-frame ones; the method was immunoSEQ multiplex PCR. There are 110,000 or so clones in the sample; roughly 90% occur only once, and roughly 5% lies in the top ten. Sequencing was performed on peripheral blood, taken on day 0 of AZD1222 vaccination. The receptors here all came from an adult in good health.

This sequence joins TRBV6-2 or TRBV6-3 and TRBJ1-6; no definite D call. The germline V gene encodes CDR1 MNHEY and CDR2 SVGEGT. This CDR3 spans 17 amino acids. Trimming took off 2 bases at V and 13 bases at J, with 24 bases between the two ends. CDR3 loop: CASSYATEQWRARPLHF. CDR3 nucleotide sequence: TGTGCCAGCAGTTACGCGACGGAACAGTGGCGGGCAAGGCCCCTCCACTTT.

This chain links TRBV7-9 with TRBJ1-2; TRBD1 matches at 7 bases. This CDR3 has 15 amino acids. Germline CDR1 is SEHNR and CDR2 is FQNEAQ (reference sequence). Germline trimming cut 1 base from V and 1 base from J; bases unmatched to any gene: 3. CDR3 bases: TGTGCCAGCAGCTTAGGAGGGGGCCTTAACTATGGCTACACCTTC. It is translated as CASSLGGGLNYGYTF.

This chain uses TRBV28 with TRBJ2-3; TRBD1 aligns across 8 bases. Germline V CDR1 and CDR2: MDHEN, SYDVKM. V shed 0 bases, J shed 1 base, and the junction held 0 bases outside the gene matches. The CDR3 is 15 amino acids. Here the CDR3 reads CASSLWDRGTDTQYF. The CDR3 DNA reads TGTGCCAGCAGTTTATGGGACAGGGGCACAGATACGCAGTATTTT.

The rearrangement links TRBV3-1 (or the pseudogene TRBV3-2) to TRBJ2-2, with D unclear. CDR3 size: 11 residues. Trimming pared 7 bases from V and 6 bases from J, leaving 6 bases between. Germline lookup yields CDR1 LGHDT and CDR2 YNNKEL (reference sequence). The CDR3 loop reads CASKGPGELFF. In nucleotides, the CDR3 is TGTGCCAGCAAAGGGCCCGGGGAGCTGTTTTTT.

The chain combines TRBV27 with TRBJ1-6, with no clear D. CDR3 length: 15 amino acids. The germline V and J ends were trimmed by 3 bases and 6 bases, with 12 bases remaining between them. In germline, CDR1 is MNHEY, CDR2 SMNVEV (reference sequence). CDR3: CASSFNGHPNSPLHF. DNA of the CDR3: TGTGCCAGCAGTTTCAATGGGCATCCTAATTCACCCCTCCACTTT.

The genes are TRBV29-1 and TRBJ2-1; D uncertain. This CDR3 has 16 amino acids. V lost 3 bases, J lost 0 bases, and 15 bases lay in between. CDR1 and CDR2 from the germline V gene are SQVTM and ANQGSEA. As DNA, the CDR3 is TGCAGCGTTGAGCCAAGGTCGTCAAGCTCCTACAATGAGCAGTTCTTC. Its protein is CSVEPRSSSSYNEQFF.

The chain has TRBV11-2 and TRBJ1-5; unclear D gene. Germline-derived CDR1 and CDR2 are SGHAT and FQNNGV. CDR3 size: 13 residues. V gave up 1 base and J gave up 3 bases, with 4 bases separating them. The CDR3, as DNA: TGTGCCAGCAGCTTAGGCCTCAATCAGCCCCAGCATTTT. This codes for CASSLGLNQPQHF.

The CDR3 sequence: CASSYERLYYNEQFF. The CDR3 DNA is TGTGCCAGCAGTTACGAGCGGCTGTACTACAATGAGCAGTTCTTC. The V and J genes are TRBV6-2 or TRBV6-3 and TRBJ2-1, with D possibly TRBD2 on 5 matching bases. Germline CDR1 is MNHEY and CDR2 is SVGEGT. The germline V and J ends were trimmed by 2 bases and 3 bases, with 11 bases remaining between them. The CDR3 contains 15 residues.

The chain has TRBV13 and TRBJ1-4; 8 nucleotides line up with TRBD1. This CDR3 contains 14 residues. Germline values: CDR1 PRHDT, CDR2 FYEKMQ (reference sequence). The junction had 2 bases not matched to a gene; V was cut back by 5 bases and J by 3 bases. DNA for the CDR3: TGTGCCAGCAGCCCGACAGGGGCTAATGAAAAACTGTTTTTT. It codes for CASSPTGANEKLFF.

The chain recombines TRBV4-1 with TRBJ2-7; 8 nucleotides line up with TRBD1. The CDR3 extends over 15 amino acids. With 2 bases clipped from V and 6 bases from J, the junction kept 9 bases outside the gene matches. Germline loops: CDR1 MGHRA, CDR2 YSYEKL. DNA for the CDR3: TGCGCCAGCAGCCAATCCGGGACAGGCGGGCTCGAGCAGTACTTC. Residues: CASSQSGTGGLEQYF.

The table lists this clone with a few counts. The CDR3 bases are TGTGCCAGCAGTTTAAGACAGCGCGATGGCTACACCTTC. It yields the protein CASSLRQRDGYTF. The V and J genes are TRBV28 and TRBJ1-2, with D maybe TRBD1 (5 bases). V was shortened by 2 bases and J by 6 bases, with 10 bases between the two germline ends. Per germline, CDR1 MDHEN and CDR2 SYDVKM. The CDR3 length is 13 residues.

The chain combines TRBV6-1 with TRBJ1-1, with 8 bases fitting TRBD1. With V trimmed by 3 bases and J by 2 bases, 2 bases remained unmatched. The CDR3 length is 14 residues. The germline CDR1 and CDR2 sequences are MNHNS and SASEGT. The CDR3 DNA reads as TGTGCCAGCAGTGAGACAGGGGCTAACACTGAAGCTTTCTTT. Its protein product is CASSETGANTEAFF.

The V call is TRBV28, the J call TRBJ1-1; the D is unclear. V was cut by 5 bases and J by 8 bases, with 9 bases left in between. There are 11 residues in the CDR3. CDR1 MDHEN and CDR2 SYDVKM come from the germline V gene. CDR3 coding DNA: TGTGCCAGCAGTCCCTCGACCGAAGCTTTCTTT. As protein: CASSPSTEAFF.

This clone was recorded once. The chain is built from TRBV5-6 and TRBJ2-7; D not resolved. Looked up from germline, CDR1 is SGHDT and CDR2 is YYEEEE. Trimming removed 4 bases at V and 1 base at J, with 18 bases between. CDR3 length: 16 amino acids. CDR3 coding DNA: TGTGCCAGCAGCCCGCTGCGGACGGAAATTTCCTACGAGCAGTACTTC. This encodes CASSPLRTEISYEQYF.

CDR3 nucleotides: TGTGCCAGCTCCCATCTGGGGGCGAACACTGAAGCTTTCTTT. Residues: CASSHLGANTEAFF. The chain links TRBV18 to TRBJ1-1, with a weak D call TRBD1 (6 bases). Trimming cost V 6 bases and J 1 base, with 12 bases left between them. The V gene's germline CDR1 is KGHSH and CDR2 LQKENI. This CDR3 comprises 14 residues.

Written as DNA, the CDR3 is TGTGCCAGCAGCTCCGGGGCGAGTTCCCCCTACGAGCAGTACTTC. Amino acid sequence: CASSSGASSPYEQYF. The chain couples TRBV2 to TRBJ2-7, with D perhaps TRBD1 or TRBD2 (5 bases each). The CDR3 sequence is 15 residues long. Trimming took off 6 bases at V and 2 bases at J, with 17 bases between the two ends. The germline V gene encodes CDR1 SNHLY and CDR2 FYNNEI.

V is TRBV7-9 and J is TRBJ2-1; TRBD2 might be the D (6 bases). Germline CDR1 reads SEHNR; CDR2 reads FQNEAQ (reference sequence). The CDR3 loop spans 13 amino acids. V was pared by 4 bases and J by 6 bases, with 10 bases between. This CDR3 is CASSSRDSNEQFF. DNA of the CDR3: TGTGCCAGCAGCTCCCGGGACTCCAATGAGCAGTTCTTC.

This sequence joins TRBV30 and TRBJ1-5, with 7 positions matching TRBD1. Germline trimming cut 5 bases from V and 2 bases from J; bases unmatched to any gene: 9. CDR1 is GTSNPN and CDR2 is SVGIG in the germline V gene (reference sequence). CDR3 length equals 15 residues. In DNA form, the CDR3 reads TGTGCCTGGGATTCAGGGGGGCACGGCAATCAGCCCCAGCATTTT. It translates to CAWDSGGHGNQPQHF.

This chain links TRBV7-2 with TRBJ1-4; no definite D call. Trimming removed 7 bases at V and 2 bases at J, with 14 bases between. This CDR3 has 15 amino acids. Per germline, CDR1 SGHTA and CDR2 FQGNSA. This CDR3 reads CASTSPSGTNEKLFF. The CDR3 DNA reads as TGTGCCAGCACTTCTCCCAGTGGCACTAATGAAAAACTGTTTTTT.

The chain employs TRBV2 and TRBJ2-7; no clear D. Germline V gene data show CDR1 as SNHLY and CDR2 as FYNNEI. This CDR3 region has 15 residues. V gave up 8 bases and J gave up 0 bases, with 17 bases separating them. CDR3 in amino acids: CASFTKARSSYEQYF. The CDR3 DNA reads as TGTGCCAGCTTTACTAAAGCGCGGAGCTCCTACGAGCAGTACTTC.

This chain uses TRBV7-9 with TRBJ1-4, with 8 nucleotides matching TRBD1. The CDR3 consists of 15 residues. Germline values: CDR1 SEHNR, CDR2 FQNEAQ (reference sequence). V lost 5 bases to trimming and J lost 5 bases; unmatched junction nucleotides: 7. This chain's CDR3 is CASSIHRGWNEKLFF. The CDR3 region has the DNA TGTGCCAGCAGCATCCACAGGGGGTGGAATGAAAAACTGTTTTTT.

The chain combines TRBV2 with TRBJ2-7, with D possibly called TRBD1 or TRBD2 (6 bases each). Germline values: CDR1 SNHLY, CDR2 FYNNEI. V lost 1 base and J lost 3, with 13 bases in between. The CDR3 extends over 15 amino acids. CDR3 nucleotides: TGTGCCAGCAGTGAAGGGGGGGCAGGCGGCTACGAGCAGTACTTC. This encodes CASSEGGAGGYEQYF.

This chain connects TRBV3-1 (or the pseudogene TRBV3-2) to TRBJ2-1; D unclear. Germline values: CDR1 LGHDT, CDR2 YNNKEL (reference sequence). The CDR3 contains 14 residues. The V end was cut by 0 bases, the J end by 4 bases, with 7 bases between. The CDR3 sequence: CASSQDHGYNEQFF. DNA for the CDR3: TGTGCCAGCAGCCAAGATCACGGTTACAATGAGCAGTTCTTC.

The J gene is TRBJ2-1, the V gene TRBV30, with D possibly TRBD2 on 5 matching bases. V was trimmed by 0 bases and J by 10 bases, leaving 10 bases between them. Germline V lookup: CDR1 GTSNPN, CDR2 SVGIG (reference sequence). The CDR3 has 12 amino acids. CDR3 sequence (DNA): TGTGCCTGGAGTGTAACGGGAAGCGAGCAGTTCTTC. This codes for CAWSVTGSEQFF.